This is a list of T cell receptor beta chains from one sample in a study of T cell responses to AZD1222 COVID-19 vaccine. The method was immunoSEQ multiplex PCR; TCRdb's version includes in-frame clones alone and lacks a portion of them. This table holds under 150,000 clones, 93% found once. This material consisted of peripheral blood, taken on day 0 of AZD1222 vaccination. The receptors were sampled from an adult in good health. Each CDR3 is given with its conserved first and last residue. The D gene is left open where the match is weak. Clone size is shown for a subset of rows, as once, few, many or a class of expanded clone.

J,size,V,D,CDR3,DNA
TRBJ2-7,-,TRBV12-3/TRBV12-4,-,CASSLGYEQYF,TGTGCCAGCAGTTTAGGGTACGAGCAGTACTTC
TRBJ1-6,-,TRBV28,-,CASSPATENSPLHF,TGTGCCAGCAGTCCCGCGACGGAGAATTCACCCCTCCACTTT
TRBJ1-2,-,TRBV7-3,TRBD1,CASSLDRGSLYGYTF,TGTGCCAGCAGCCTGGACAGGGGAAGCCTCTATGGCTACACCTTC
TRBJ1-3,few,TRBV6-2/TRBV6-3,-,CASSYRGFSGNTIYF,TGTGCCAGCAGTTACCGGGGATTCTCTGGAAACACCATATATTTT
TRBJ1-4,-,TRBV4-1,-,CASSQDVQTEKLFF,TGCGCCAGCAGCCAAGATGTTCAGACTGAAAAACTGTTTTTT
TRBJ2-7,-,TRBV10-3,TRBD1,CAIRGGTGGASDEQYF,TGTGCCATCAGGGGCGGGACAGGGGGCGCGTCCGACGAGCAGTACTTC
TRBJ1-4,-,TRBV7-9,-,CASSLGGALGEKLFF,TGTGCCAGCAGCTTGGGAGGGGCATTAGGTGAAAAACTGTTTTTT
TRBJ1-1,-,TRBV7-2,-,CASSIDTGTEAFF,TGTGCCAGCAGCATAGACACGGGTACTGAAGCTTTCTTT
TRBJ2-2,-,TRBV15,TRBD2,CATSRDSGGGELFF,TGTGCCACCAGCAGAGATTCGGGAGGCGGGGAGCTGTTTTTT
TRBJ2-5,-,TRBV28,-,CASSLFRGLGQETQYF,TGTGCCAGCAGTTTATTTAGGGGCCTAGGGCAAGAGACCCAGTACTTC
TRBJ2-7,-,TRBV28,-,CASSFPPTYEQYF,TGTGCCAGCAGTTTTCCACCGACCTACGAGCAGTACTTC
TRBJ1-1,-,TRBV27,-,CASSRRGTEAFF,TGTGCCAGCAGTCGTAGAGGCACTGAAGCTTTCTTT
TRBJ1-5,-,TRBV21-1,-,CASSKGGERDNQPQHF,TGTGCCAGCAGCAAAGGCGGGGAGAGGGACAATCAGCCCCAGCATTTT
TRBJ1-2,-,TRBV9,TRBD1,CASSVAKGQGGGYGYTF,TGTGCCAGCAGCGTAGCTAAGGGACAGGGTGGGGGCTATGGCTACACCTTC
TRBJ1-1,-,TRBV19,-,CASSIIGRNTEAFF,TGTGCCAGTAGTATAATCGGCAGGAACACTGAAGCTTTCTTT
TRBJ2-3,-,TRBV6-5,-,CASSYRGNPGDTQYF,TGTGCCAGCAGTTATAGAGGCAACCCTGGGGATACGCAGTATTTT
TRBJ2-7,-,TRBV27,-,CASSPRWQGIYEQYF,TGTGCCAGCAGTCCCCGGTGGCAGGGTATATACGAGCAGTACTTC
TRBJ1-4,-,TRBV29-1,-,CSVEGSPRREGSEKLFF,TGCAGCGTTGAAGGTTCCCCCCGCAGGGAGGGAAGCGAAAAACTGTTTTTT
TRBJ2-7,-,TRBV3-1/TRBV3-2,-,CASSQNRVHEQYF,TGTGCCAGCAGCCAAAACAGGGTCCACGAGCAGTACTTC
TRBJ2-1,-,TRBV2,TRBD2,CASKRLAGVNEQFF,TGTGCCAGCAAGCGGCTAGCGGGAGTCAATGAGCAGTTCTTC
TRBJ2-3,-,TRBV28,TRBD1,CASSPGQGSTDTQYF,TGTGCCAGCAGTCCCGGACAGGGCAGCACAGATACGCAGTATTTT
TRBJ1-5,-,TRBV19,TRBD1,CASIPSGTANQPQHF,TGTGCCAGTATCCCCAGTGGGACAGCAAATCAGCCCCAGCATTTT
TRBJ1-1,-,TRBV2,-,CASSEALGITEAFF,TGTGCCAGCAGTGAAGCACTGGGGATCACTGAAGCTTTCTTT
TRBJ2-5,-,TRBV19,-,CASSIGRGRETQYF,TGTGCCAGTAGTATCGGCAGGGGCCGTGAGACCCAGTACTTC
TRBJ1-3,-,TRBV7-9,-,CASSLGAAGNTIYF,TGTGCCAGCAGCTTAGGAGCTGCCGGAAACACCATATATTTT
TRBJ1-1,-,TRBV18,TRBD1,CASSAQGGWNTEAFF,TGTGCCAGCTCAGCCCAAGGGGGCTGGAACACTGAAGCTTTCTTT
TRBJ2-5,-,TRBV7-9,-,CASSSLRDGTQYF,TGTGCCAGCAGCTCCCTCAGGGACGGGACCCAGTACTTC
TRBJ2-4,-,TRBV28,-,CASSLQGAKNIQYF,TGTGCCAGCAGTTTACAGGGGGCCAAAAACATTCAGTACTTC
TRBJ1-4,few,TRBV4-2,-,CASSQLGVSNEKLFF,TGTGCCAGCAGCCAACTTGGCGTTTCTAATGAAAAACTGTTTTTT
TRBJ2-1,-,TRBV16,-,CASSHSRSYNEQFF,TGTGCCAGCAGCCATTCACGCTCCTACAATGAGCAGTTCTTC
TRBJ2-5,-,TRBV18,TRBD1,CASSPDRGGRETQYF,TGTGCCAGCTCGCCGGACAGGGGTGGCCGGGAGACCCAGTACTTC
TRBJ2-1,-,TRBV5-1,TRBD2,CASSSSGAYNEQFF,TGCGCCAGCAGCTCTAGCGGGGCCTACAATGAGCAGTTCTTC
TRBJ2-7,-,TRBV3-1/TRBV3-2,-,CASSLVGALSEQYF,TGTGCCAGCAGCCTGGTAGGGGCTTTATCCGAGCAGTACTTC
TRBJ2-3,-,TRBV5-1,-,CASSFFVPETDTQYF,TGCGCCAGCAGCTTTTTCGTCCCTGAAACAGATACGCAGTATTTT
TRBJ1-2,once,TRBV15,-,CATSRDASGYTF,TGTGCCACCAGCAGAGACGCATCAGGCTACACCTTC
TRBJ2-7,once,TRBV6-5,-,CASSYSFGPPREQYF,TGTGCCAGCAGTTACAGCTTTGGGCCTCCCCGCGAGCAGTACTTC
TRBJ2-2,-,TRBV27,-,CASSLGRNTGELFF,TGTGCCAGCAGTTTGGGTCGAAACACCGGGGAGCTGTTTTTT
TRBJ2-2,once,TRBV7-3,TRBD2,CASSSGLASGELFF,TGTGCCAGCAGCTCGGGACTAGCTAGCGGGGAGCTGTTTTTT
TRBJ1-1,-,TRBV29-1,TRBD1,CSVSGQVGTEAFF,TGCAGCGTTTCAGGACAGGTGGGCACTGAAGCTTTCTTT
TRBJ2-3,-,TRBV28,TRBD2,CASSLWTSGRLPDTQYF,TGTGCCAGCAGTTTATGGACTAGCGGGAGACTCCCAGATACGCAGTATTTT
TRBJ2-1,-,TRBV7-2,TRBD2,CASSLNSGLVYNEQFF,TGTGCCAGCAGCTTAAATTCGGGACTAGTCTACAATGAGCAGTTCTTC
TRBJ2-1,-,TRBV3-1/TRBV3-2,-,CASSQTYNEQFF,TGTGCCAGCAGCCAAACCTACAATGAGCAGTTCTTC
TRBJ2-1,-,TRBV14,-,CASSQTATHEQFF,TGTGCCAGCAGCCAGACTGCGACACATGAGCAGTTCTTC
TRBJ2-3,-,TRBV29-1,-,CSVERKRTGKADTQYF,TGCAGCGTTGAAAGAAAGCGTACAGGGAAGGCAGATACGCAGTATTTT
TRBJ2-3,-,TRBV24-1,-,CATSDSTGTRGRGQYF,TGTGCCACCAGTGATTCCACCGGGACAAGGGGAAGAGGGCAGTATTTT
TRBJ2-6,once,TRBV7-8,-,CASSLQGTISSGANVLTF,TGTGCCAGCAGCTTACAGGGGACAATAAGCTCTGGGGCCAACGTCCTGACTTTC
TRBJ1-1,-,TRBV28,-,CASSLMQVGNTEAFF,TGTGCCAGCAGTTTAATGCAGGTAGGGAACACTGAAGCTTTCTTT
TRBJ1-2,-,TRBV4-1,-,CASSPRRGAESGYTF,TGCGCCAGCAGCCCCCGCCGGGGCGCTGAGAGTGGCTACACCTTC